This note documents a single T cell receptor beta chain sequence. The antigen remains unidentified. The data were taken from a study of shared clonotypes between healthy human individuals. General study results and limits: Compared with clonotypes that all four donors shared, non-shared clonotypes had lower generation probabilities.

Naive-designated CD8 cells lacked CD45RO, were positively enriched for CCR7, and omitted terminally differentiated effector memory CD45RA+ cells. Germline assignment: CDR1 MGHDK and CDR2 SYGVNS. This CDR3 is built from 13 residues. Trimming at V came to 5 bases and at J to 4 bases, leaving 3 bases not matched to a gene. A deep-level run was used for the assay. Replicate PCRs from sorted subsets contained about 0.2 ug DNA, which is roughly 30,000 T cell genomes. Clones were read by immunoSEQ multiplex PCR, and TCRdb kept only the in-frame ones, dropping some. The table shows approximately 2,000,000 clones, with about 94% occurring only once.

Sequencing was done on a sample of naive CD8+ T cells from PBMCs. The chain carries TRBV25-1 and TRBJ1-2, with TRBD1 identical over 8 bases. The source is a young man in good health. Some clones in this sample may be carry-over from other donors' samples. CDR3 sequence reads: CASSKTGAYGYTF. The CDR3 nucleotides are TGTGCCAGCAGTAAGACAGGGGCCTATGGCTACACCTTC.